This record looks at one T cell receptor beta chain sequence and its context. The antigen is undetermined. Other DNA sequences within the sample encode an identical CDR3. The sample originates from a study of cytomegalovirus exposure and HLA in healthy donors. General study findings and limits: In an earlier analysis, about 87% or about 30%: the productive usage of most TCR beta V segments. In vitro work confirmed that a few CMV-associated chains recognize CMV antigens. As was reported, the HLA-A and HLA-B alleles of most subjects were accurately predicted from TCR beta sequences. CMV serostatus was the only immune exposure information that was available.

The junction had 7 bases not matched to a gene; V was cut back by 6 bases and J by 3 bases. Germline assignment: CDR1 MGHRA and CDR2 YSYEKL. This CDR3 comprises 15 residues. PCR employed 60 Vbeta and 13 Jbeta primers. Data came from immunoSEQ multiplex PCR; TCRdb stores just in-frame clones and leaves some out. The sample consists of 95,000 to 110,000 clones, over 75% of them appearing once. This TCR was recovered from a male donor in good health and CMV-seronegative. The rearrangement joins TRBV4-1 to TRBJ2-1; 8 bases fit TRBD1. Sequencing was done on a sample of PBMCs. CDR3: CASSGMGQVYNEQFF. The DNA of the CDR3 is TGCGCCAGCAGTGGGATGGGACAGGTCTACAATGAGCAGTTCTTC.